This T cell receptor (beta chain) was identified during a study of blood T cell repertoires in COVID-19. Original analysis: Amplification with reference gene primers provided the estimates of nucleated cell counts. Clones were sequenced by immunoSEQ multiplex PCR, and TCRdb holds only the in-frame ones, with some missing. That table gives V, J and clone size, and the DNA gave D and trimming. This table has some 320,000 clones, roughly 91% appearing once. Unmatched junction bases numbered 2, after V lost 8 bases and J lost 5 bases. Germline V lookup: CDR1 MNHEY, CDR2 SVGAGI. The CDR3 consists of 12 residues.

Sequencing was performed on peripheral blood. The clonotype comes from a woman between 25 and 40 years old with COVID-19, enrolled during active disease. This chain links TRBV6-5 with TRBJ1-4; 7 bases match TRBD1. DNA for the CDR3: TGTGCCAGCCGGGACAGCAATGAAAAACTGTTTTTT. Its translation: CASRDSNEKLFF.